The T cell receptor beta chain described here comes from a study of patients and donors after allogeneic stem cell transplantation. This clonotype has at least ten counts. TCRdb re-analysed the RT-PCR reads in MiXCR, keeping a single row per CDR3 protein. Counted here are hundreds of thousands of distinct CDR3 sequences, 14% occurring once; the ten biggest clones make up approximately 10%. The sequence was obtained from a human donor who was either an allogeneic HSCT recipient or a stem cell or donor lymphocyte infusion donor (not recorded which). It is not recorded whose cells these are; they may come from a transplant donor. Input material: blood, either unsorted or a sorted T cell fraction (not recorded which).

The CDR3 DNA follows: TGTGCCAGCAGCCAGCGGGGGGGCCTCTACAATGAGCAGTTCTTC. Its protein is CASSQRGGLYNEQFF. The genes are TRBV7-2 and TRBJ2-1; 10 nucleotides align to TRBD2. Germline V CDR1 and CDR2: SGHTA, FQGNSA. The CDR3 contains 15 residues. J lost 3 bases, V lost 5 bases, and 4 bases had no gene match.